This entry lists 16 T cell receptor beta chains sequenced from one sample in a study of technical replicates of blood from a handful of donors. Repertoires were generated with immunoSEQ multiplex PCR, while TCRdb's copy carries only in-frame clones and drops some. The sample yields 100,000 or so clones, under 96% seen once. The sequencing input was T cells isolated from PBMCs. The source is a human donor in good health.

The rearrangement links TRBV5-1 to TRBJ2-2, with 7 bases fitting TRBD1. The CDR3 loop spans 14 amino acids. Looked up from germline, CDR1 is SGHRS and CDR2 is YFSETQ. The ends lost 4 bases at V and 3 bases at J; junction bases unmatched: 3. CDR3 sequence reads: CASSRDRDTGELFF. CDR3 nucleotide sequence: TGCGCCAGCAGCCGAGACAGGGACACCGGGGAGCTGTTTTTT.

CDR3 DNA sequence: TGCGCCAGCAGCAAGGGACTAGCGAACTCCTACGAGCAGTACTTC. Its translation is CASSKGLANSYEQYF. This chain uses TRBV5-1 with TRBJ2-7, with TRBD2 matching 10 bases. Per germline, CDR1 SGHRS and CDR2 YFSETQ. This CDR3 is 15 amino acids long. With 4 bases clipped from V and 0 bases from J, the junction kept 4 bases outside the gene matches.

The chain combines TRBV19 with TRBJ1-5, with D tentatively TRBD1 (6 bases). V was pared by 5 bases and J by 2 bases, with 7 bases between. This CDR3 region has 13 residues. Germline values: CDR1 LNHDA, CDR2 SQIVND (reference sequence). CDR3 DNA sequence: TGTGCCAGTAGTTGGACAGGCAATCAGCCCCAGCATTTT. Its translation is CASSWTGNQPQHF.

The chain joins TRBV4-1 to TRBJ1-2; D may be TRBD1 (5 bases). Trimming removed 6 bases at V and 3 bases at J, with 20 bases between. Germline loops: CDR1 MGHRA, CDR2 YSYEKL. This CDR3 contains 16 residues. CDR3 sequence reads: CASSPPSSGRYYGYTF. Here the CDR3 DNA reads TGCGCCAGCAGTCCGCCCTCTTCAGGGCGGTACTATGGCTACACCTTC.

The chain employs TRBV28 and TRBJ1-4; D unresolved. The CDR3 contains 15 residues. The germline V gene encodes CDR1 MDHEN and CDR2 SYDVKM. Trimming left V 10 bases short and J 1 base short, with 16 bases between. The CDR3 region is CAIARIGVTNEKLFF. The CDR3 DNA follows: TGTGCCATTGCCCGCATCGGGGTAACTAATGAAAAACTGTTTTTT.

The V and J genes are TRBV7-3 and TRBJ2-2, with D possibly being TRBD1 (5 bases). V was shortened by 4 bases and J by 4 bases, with 13 bases between the two germline ends. The CDR3 totals 15 residues. From germline, CDR1 is SGHTA and CDR2 FQGTGA. The CDR3 region has the DNA TGTGCCAGCAGCTCAGGGTCCTTAGGCACCGGGGAGCTGTTTTTT. It encodes CASSSGSLGTGELFF.

V usage is TRBV4-1 and J usage is TRBJ2-1, with 10 bases that match TRBD2. The CDR3 loop spans 16 amino acids. Germline values: CDR1 MGHRA, CDR2 YSYEKL. Trimming cost V 3 bases and J 6 bases; bases outside gene matches: 8. The chain's CDR3 is CASSHTAGGPVNEQFF. The CDR3 coding sequence is TGCGCCAGCAGCCATACAGCGGGAGGGCCAGTCAATGAGCAGTTCTTC.

The gene calls are TRBV30 and TRBJ1-1, with a weak D call TRBD1 (6 bases). Trimming pared 0 bases from V and 1 base from J, leaving 9 bases between. The CDR3 sequence is 14 residues long. Germline loops: CDR1 GTSNPN, CDR2 SVGIG (reference sequence). CDR3 nucleotide sequence: TGTGCCTGGAGTGTCGGGGGGCAGAACACTGAAGCTTTCTTT. Protein: CAWSVGGQNTEAFF.

The chain couples TRBV5-1 to TRBJ2-3; 11 bases align to TRBD2. The V segment lost 1 base and the J segment 4 bases; nucleotides outside the gene matches: 5. The CDR3 has 16 residues. Germline CDR1 is SGHRS and CDR2 is YFSETQ. The CDR3, as DNA: TGCGCCAGCAGCTTGTCGACTAGCGGGGCCTCAGATACGCAGTATTTT. Translating gives CASSLSTSGASDTQYF.

The chain has TRBV11-2 and TRBJ2-3; 8 nucleotides line up with TRBD1. The V gene end was trimmed by 3 bases and the J gene end by 3 bases; junction bases not matched to a gene: 5. CDR3 size: 15 residues. Germline V gives CDR1 SGHAT, CDR2 FQNNGV. CDR3 sequence: CASSFRTGITDTQYF. For the CDR3, the DNA is TGTGCCAGCAGCTTTAGGACAGGGATAACAGATACGCAGTATTTT.

V and J are TRBV30 and TRBJ2-3, with D possibly matching TRBD2 (6 bases). Germline V gives CDR1 GTSNPN, CDR2 SVGIG (reference sequence). The CDR3 loop spans 15 amino acids. V lost 4 bases to trimming and J lost 2 bases, with 16 bases between them. The CDR3, as DNA: TGTGCCTGGACGGAGGGGTTAACCTCCACAGATACGCAGTATTTT. This gives the protein CAWTEGLTSTDTQYF. Drawing the rest from reference TRBV30 and TRBJ2-3, the complete variable domain is SQTIHQWPATLVQPVGSPLSLECTVEGTSNPNLYWYRQAAGRGLQLLFYSVGIGQISSEVPQNLSASRPQDRQFILSSKKLLLSDSGFYLCAWTEGLTSTDTQYFGPGTRLTVL.

J is TRBJ2-5 and V is TRBV11-3; 9 positions match TRBD2. This CDR3 comprises 14 residues. V shed 5 bases, J shed 4 bases, and the junction held 5 bases outside the gene matches. Germline V gene sequence: CDR1 SGHNT, CDR2 YENEEA. The CDR3 nucleotides read TGTGCCAGCAGCCAGCGGGGGGTGGGAGAGACCCAGTACTTC. Its translation: CASSQRGVGETQYF.

V gene TRBV30 combines with J gene TRBJ1-4; 9 nucleotides match TRBD1. CDR3 length equals 14 residues. V dropped 3 bases and J dropped 10; count of bases not matched to a gene: 9. From germline, CDR1 is GTSNPN and CDR2 SVGIG (reference sequence). The CDR3 loop reads CAWRLGTGRGKLFF. CDR3 DNA sequence: TGTGCCTGGAGATTAGGGACAGGGAGGGGAAAACTGTTTTTT.

The chain links TRBV6-6 to TRBJ2-7; 7 bases are a match to TRBD2. The germline V gene has CDR1 MNHNY and CDR2 SVGAGI (reference sequence). Trimming at V came to 2 bases and at J to 2 bases, leaving 3 bases not matched to a gene. This CDR3 has 14 residues. CDR3 loop: CASSYAGGAYEQYF. DNA of the CDR3: TGTGCCAGCAGTTACGCTGGGGGGGCCTACGAGCAGTACTTC.

The V call is TRBV6-5, the J call TRBJ2-6; a possible D gene is TRBD1 (6 bases). The CDR3 consists of 15 residues. The V end was cut by 6 bases, the J end by 2 bases, with 11 bases between. Germline CDR1 and CDR2: MNHEY and SVGAGI. The CDR3 coding sequence is TGTGCCAGCAGCCTACAGGGAACTGGGGCCAACGTCCTGACTTTC. Translating gives CASSLQGTGANVLTF.

The chain recombines TRBV29-1 with TRBJ2-7; D might be TRBD1 (5 bases). V lost 6 bases and J 3 bases, leaving 15 bases between the germline ends. The CDR3 is made up of 13 amino acids. Germline CDR1 reads SQVTM; CDR2 reads ANQGSEA. The DNA for the CDR3 is TGCAGCGTCCCTAGGGGATTCGGCTACGAGCAGTACTTC. Translation: CSVPRGFGYEQYF.